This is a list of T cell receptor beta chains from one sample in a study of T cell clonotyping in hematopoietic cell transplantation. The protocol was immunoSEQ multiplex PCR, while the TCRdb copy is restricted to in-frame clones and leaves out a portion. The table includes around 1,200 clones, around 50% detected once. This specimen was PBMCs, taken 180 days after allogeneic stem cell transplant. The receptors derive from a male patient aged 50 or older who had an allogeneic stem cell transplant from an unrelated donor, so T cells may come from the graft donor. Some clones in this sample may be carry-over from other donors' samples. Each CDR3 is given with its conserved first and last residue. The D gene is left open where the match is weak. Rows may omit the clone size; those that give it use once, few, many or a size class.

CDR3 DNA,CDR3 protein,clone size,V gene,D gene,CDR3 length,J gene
TGCAGCGTGTCGACAGCCACAGATACGCAGTATTTT,CSVSTATDTQYF,.,TRBV29-1,.,12,TRBJ2-3
TGTGCCTGGAGTAGGGAAGGGTCTGGGCGAAAACTGTTTTTT,CAWSREGSGRKLFF,.,TRBV30,.,14,TRBJ1-4
TGCAGCGCGAAGGAGGGAAACACCATATATTTT,CSAKEGNTIYF,.,TRBV29-1,.,11,TRBJ1-3
TGTGCCAGCAGCCTCTACGACAGTCAAGAGACCCAGTACTTC,CASSLYDSQETQYF,once,TRBV7-6,.,14,TRBJ2-5
TGTGCCAGCAGTGATCTCTTGAACACTGAAGCTTTCTTT,CASSDLLNTEAFF,large,TRBV27,.,13,TRBJ1-1
TGCGCCAGCAGCCAAAACTCCCGGGGGATCGGAGAGCAGTACTTC,CASSQNSRGIGEQYF,.,TRBV4-1,.,15,TRBJ2-7
TGTGCCTGGAGTACTACCTACGAGCAGTACTTC,CAWSTTYEQYF,.,TRBV30,.,11,TRBJ2-7
TGTGCCAGCAGCTTTTTAGGGCGTGGAGATACGCAGTATTTT,CASSFLGRGDTQYF,.,TRBV11-2,.,14,TRBJ2-3
TGCGCCAGCAGCCAAGATTTGCGAAGTGGCTACACCTTC,CASSQDLRSGYTF,.,TRBV4-1,.,13,TRBJ1-2
TGTGCCAGCAGCTTAGGTGGCGGGAGGGCCCTCGATGAGCAGTTCTTC,CASSLGGGRALDEQFF,.,TRBV7-6,TRBD2,16,TRBJ2-1
TGTGCCAGCAGCGCTGACGGCAGGATCCAAGAGACCCAGTACTTC,CASSADGRIQETQYF,few,TRBV2,.,15,TRBJ2-5
TGCGCCAGCAGCCAAGAGGAACCTTATAAGGGCGGCTACACCTTC,CASSQEEPYKGGYTF,.,TRBV4-3,.,15,TRBJ1-2
TGTGCCTGGGCGTTGTCCTACGGTCAGCCCCAGCATTTT,CAWALSYGQPQHF,.,TRBV30,.,13,TRBJ1-5
TGTGCCAGCAGCCCCAGATCCACTAGCAATCAGCCCCAGCATTTT,CASSPRSTSNQPQHF,.,TRBV7-2,.,15,TRBJ1-5
TGCGCCAGCAGCGCGGGAGCAGATACGCAGTATTTT,CASSAGADTQYF,.,TRBV5-1,TRBD2,12,TRBJ2-3
TGTGCCAGCAGTGTCGCCCGACTAGCGGGAGGTTACGAGCAGTACTTC,CASSVARLAGGYEQYF,.,TRBV2,TRBD2,16,TRBJ2-7
TGTGCCAGCAGCTTAGCCAGCGGGAACACCGGGGAGCTGTTTTTT,CASSLASGNTGELFF,.,TRBV7-6,.,15,TRBJ2-2
TGTGCCTGGAGTAGGTCGTTAGGACAGCAAGCTTTCTTT,CAWSRSLGQQAFF,.,TRBV30,.,13,TRBJ1-1
TGCGCCAGCAGCTTGGAACTGGCTACTGAAGCTTTCTTT,CASSLELATEAFF,large,TRBV5-1,.,13,TRBJ1-1
TGTGCCAGCTCACCCGAAATGGTCGAGCAGTACTTC,CASSPEMVEQYF,.,TRBV18,.,12,TRBJ2-7
TGTGCCTGGAGTGTTGATGCAGAAACTAATGAAAAACTGTTTTTT,CAWSVDAETNEKLFF,.,TRBV30,.,15,TRBJ1-4
TGTGCCTGGAGTGTTCTCTACGAGCAGTACTTC,CAWSVLYEQYF,few,TRBV30,.,11,TRBJ2-7
TGTGCCAGCAGCCCCACGGGACTAGCGGGAGCAAGGGAGCAGTTCTTC,CASSPTGLAGAREQFF,.,TRBV7-6,TRBD2,16,TRBJ2-1
TGCGCCAGCAGCCTCTATTGGGGGGGACCAGAGACCCAGTACTTC,CASSLYWGGPETQYF,.,TRBV4-1,TRBD2,15,TRBJ2-5
TGTGCCAGCAGCCTCCCACCAGGCGAGCAGTACTTC,CASSLPPGEQYF,few,TRBV5-6,.,12,TRBJ2-7
TGTGCCAGCAGCTTACAGGAGTATGGCTACACCTTC,CASSLQEYGYTF,.,TRBV13,.,12,TRBJ1-2
TGTGCCATCAGGCGGGCCTACGAGCAGTACTTC,CAIRRAYEQYF,large,TRBV10-3,.,11,TRBJ2-7
TGTGCCACCCCGGGAGACACCGGGGAGCTGTTTTTT,CATPGDTGELFF,.,TRBV15,.,12,TRBJ2-2
TGTGCCAGCGGGAAGATGGGCAGGGCCAGCTCCTACGAGCAGTACTTC,CASGKMGRASSYEQYF,few,TRBV5-4,.,16,TRBJ2-7
TGTGCCAGCAGTTACTCCCCCGATCAGCCCCAGCATTTT,CASSYSPDQPQHF,few,TRBV6-5,.,13,TRBJ1-5
TGTGCCTGCCGACGGCGTAGCGGGAGGGGGGAGACCCAGTACTTC,CACRRRSGRGETQYF,.,TRBV30,TRBD2,15,TRBJ2-5
TGTGCCTGGTCCCCAGGGGATTACTCTGGAAACACCATATATTTT,CAWSPGDYSGNTIYF,.,TRBV30,.,15,TRBJ1-3
TGTGCCAGCAGAAAGAATCAGGGAAGCAGCGAAGCTTTCTTT,CASRKNQGSSEAFF,.,TRBV25-1,.,14,TRBJ1-1
TGCAGCGTTGGTGGAGGTAAACTGTACAATGAGCAGTTCTTC,CSVGGGKLYNEQFF,large,TRBV29-1,.,14,TRBJ2-1
TGTGCCAGCAGCGTTACACCGAACACCGGGGAGCTGTTTTTT,CASSVTPNTGELFF,.,TRBV9,.,14,TRBJ2-2
TGTGCCTGGAGTAGGACAGATACGCAGTATTTT,CAWSRTDTQYF,few,TRBV30,.,11,TRBJ2-3
TGTGCCAGCAACCGGAGGACCACAGATACGCAGTATTTT,CASNRRTTDTQYF,.,TRBV7-6,.,13,TRBJ2-3
TGCAGCGCTGGGGGTGTAGGTAGCTCCTACGAGCAGTACTTC,CSAGGVGSSYEQYF,few,TRBV29-1,.,14,TRBJ2-7
TGTGCCAGCAGCCCCCAGGGGAATAGCAATCAGCCCCAGCATTTT,CASSPQGNSNQPQHF,few,TRBV7-9,.,15,TRBJ1-5
TGTGCCTCATCCGGAGGGGCCGCTGAAGCTTTCTTT,CASSGGAAEAFF,few,TRBV10-3,.,12,TRBJ1-1
TGTGCCAGTACTCCGGGTGTGGGGTTCTACAATGAGCAGTTCTTC,CASTPGVGFYNEQFF,few,TRBV19,.,15,TRBJ2-1
TGTGCCAGCAGCCAAGGGGTCGGGGCGATTGGCTACACCTTC,CASSQGVGAIGYTF,.,TRBV14,.,14,TRBJ1-2
TGTGCCAGCAGTGAATCCCAAGGGGCGGACCGTGGGGAGACCCAGTACTTC,CASSESQGADRGETQYF,.,TRBV25-1,.,17,TRBJ2-5
TGTGCCTGGAGTGGCCCCAGAGGGGAGACCCAGTACTTC,CAWSGPRGETQYF,.,TRBV30,.,13,TRBJ2-5
TGTGCCTGGAGTGCGGAGTTTAGAGAAAAACTGTTTTTT,CAWSAEFREKLFF,.,TRBV30,.,13,TRBJ1-4
TGTGCCAGCAGCCCAAGACAGGGCTCGAATTCACCCCTCCACTTT,CASSPRQGSNSPLHF,.,TRBV11-3,TRBD1,15,TRBJ1-6
TGTGCCTGGAGAGATACCGGGACAGGGATGAATCAGCCCCAGCATTTT,CAWRDTGTGMNQPQHF,once,TRBV30,TRBD1,16,TRBJ1-5
TGCGCCAGCGAGGAGGGATCTGGGGCCAACGTCCTGACTTTC,CASEEGSGANVLTF,.,TRBV5-1,.,14,TRBJ2-6
TGTGCCAGCAGCTTAGGGGACATCTACGAGCAGTACTTC,CASSLGDIYEQYF,.,TRBV7-9,.,13,TRBJ2-7
TGTGCCTGGAAGTGGGCAGATAACACTGAAGCTTTCTTT,CAWKWADNTEAFF,few,TRBV30,.,13,TRBJ1-1
TGTGCCAGCAGCTTAGGCAACCAGCAGTTCTTC,CASSLGNQQFF,.,TRBV9,.,11,TRBJ2-1
TGTGCCTGGAGCTCAGGGACGGTTAGCAATCAGCCCCAGCATTTT,CAWSSGTVSNQPQHF,.,TRBV30,.,15,TRBJ1-5
TGCAGCGTTTGGGGGACGAACTACGAGCAGTACTTC,CSVWGTNYEQYF,.,TRBV29-1,.,12,TRBJ2-7